The clone carrying this TCR beta chain was seen only a few times. Individual cDNA molecules each carried unique molecular identifiers attached by the library. TCRdb processed the reads anew with MiXCR; each CDR3 protein has one entry. This table has roughly 3,000 distinct CDR3 sequences, about 47% appearing once. This sample was included in a study of human T cells and chemical hapten exposure. Study context: Across samples, TCR yields varied, mostly owing to small differences in pooled library volumes.

The V end lost 1 base, the J end lost 2 bases, and 6 bases lay between the germline ends. The germline gives CDR1 SEHNR, CDR2 FQNEAQ (reference sequence). There are 14 residues in the CDR3. Unfractionated whole blood served as the source for total RNA extraction. Sequencing used whole blood. This clonotype was sampled from a human donor who had alopecia or was a healthy volunteer (not recorded which). Some clones in this sample may be carry-over from other donors' samples. This table probably holds off-target reads from a library built for another chain. The chain recombines TRBV7-9 with TRBJ2-1; the D is unclear. DNA of the CDR3: TGTGCCAGCAGCTTAGATGGGACCTACAATGAGCAGTTCTTC. Protein product: CASSLDGTYNEQFF.